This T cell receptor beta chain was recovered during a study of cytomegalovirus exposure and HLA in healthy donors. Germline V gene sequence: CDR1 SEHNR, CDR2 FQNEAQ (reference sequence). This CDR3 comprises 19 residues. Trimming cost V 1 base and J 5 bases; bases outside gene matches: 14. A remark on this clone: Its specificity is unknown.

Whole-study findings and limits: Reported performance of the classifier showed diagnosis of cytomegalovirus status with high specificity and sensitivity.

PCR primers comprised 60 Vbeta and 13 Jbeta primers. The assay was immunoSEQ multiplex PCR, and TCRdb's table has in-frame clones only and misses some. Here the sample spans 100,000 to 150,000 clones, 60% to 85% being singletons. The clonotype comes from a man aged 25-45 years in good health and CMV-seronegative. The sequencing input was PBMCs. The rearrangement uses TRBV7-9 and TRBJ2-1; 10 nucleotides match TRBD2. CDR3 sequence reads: CASSLEPLTGTSANNEQFF. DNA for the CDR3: TGTGCCAGCAGCTTAGAGCCGCTGACCGGGACTAGCGCGAACAATGAGCAGTTCTTC.